These 21 T cell receptor beta chains share one sample of origin, sequenced in a study of T cells after yellow fever vaccination. Via MiXCR, TCRdb re-called the 5' RACE reads, giving one row per CDR3 protein. The sample lists fewer than 450,000 distinct CDR3 sequences, about 4% occurring once. The starting material was PBMCs, obtained 5 days after the yellow fever booster vaccination. Receptors were obtained from a man between 18 and 29 years old who received the YFV17D yellow fever vaccine.

A remark on this clonotype: It may be a read error: a sequence one base away is much more abundant. The rearrangement joins TRBV3-1 to TRBJ2-5; D gene ambiguous. The V and J ends lost 4 bases and 3 bases respectively, with 15 bases between them. The CDR3 length is 15 residues. The germline CDR1 and CDR2 sequences are LGHDT and YNNKEL (reference sequence). CDR3 DNA: TGTGCCAGCAGCCGGCCCCCAGTTATAAAAGAGACCCAGTACTTC. Translating it yields CASSRPPVIKETQYF.

This clonotype has a handful of counts. This chain links TRBV6-5 with TRBJ1-1; TRBD1 matches 7 bases. With 6 bases clipped from V and 6 bases from J, the junction kept 10 bases outside the gene matches. This CDR3 spans 14 amino acids. Germline V gene data show CDR1 as MNHEY and CDR2 as SVGAGI. The chain's CDR3 is CASRLLKGAPEAFF. The CDR3 coding sequence is TGTGCCAGCAGACTGCTAAAGGGGGCTCCTGAAGCTTTCTTT.

This clonotype occurred many times. The V call is TRBV6-2 or TRBV6-3, the J call TRBJ1-5; D ambiguous. Germline V gene lookup returns CDR1 MNHEY and CDR2 SVGEGT. V dropped 6 bases and J dropped 5 bases, with 8 bases sitting between them. The CDR3 extends over 12 amino acids. The CDR3 spells CASRMGHQPQHF. CDR3 DNA: TGTGCCAGCAGAATGGGTCATCAGCCCCAGCATTTT.

Only a few counts were recorded for this clonotype. V is TRBV7-3 and J is TRBJ1-6; D gene ambiguous. V gave up 6 bases and J gave up 5 bases, with 11 bases separating them. Looked up from germline, CDR1 is SGHTA and CDR2 is FQGTGA. The CDR3 length is 14 residues. CDR3 sequence (DNA): TGTGCCAGCAGTCAAGGAGGAAATAATTCACCCCTCCACTTT. Its protein product is CASSQGGNNSPLHF.

This clonotype was counted many times. The rearrangement uses TRBV10-2 and TRBJ1-2; TRBD1 is a possible D gene (6 bases). V lost 6 bases, J lost 0 bases, and 8 bases lay in between. This CDR3 has 13 amino acids. Germline CDR1 reads WSHSY; CDR2 reads SAAADI. The CDR3 is CASRQGPNYGYTF. The CDR3 DNA reads as TGCGCCAGCAGACAGGGACCTAACTATGGCTACACCTTC.

This clonotype showed up just a few times. The chain has TRBV6-1 and TRBJ1-6; TRBD1 matches at 7 bases. The V segment lost 8 bases and the J segment 3 bases; nucleotides outside the gene matches: 7. The germline V gene has CDR1 MNHNS and CDR2 SASEGT. The CDR3 contains 15 residues. The CDR3 is CASCQGTDYNSPLHF. The CDR3 nucleotides read TGTGCCAGCTGCCAAGGGACAGACTATAATTCACCCCTCCACTTT.

This clonotype occurred a few times. The junction departs from the called germline gene at one end, perhaps through a read error. The chain carries TRBV7-7 and TRBJ2-2; TRBD2 agrees at 8 bases. Germline V lookup: CDR1 SSHAT, CDR2 FNYEAQ (reference sequence). The CDR3 contains 17 residues. CDR3 nucleotide sequence: TGTGCTAGCAGCCCCCGGTCTAGCGGGTCCAACACCGGGGAGCTGTTTTTT. It encodes CASSPRSSGSNTGELFF.

This clonotype has more than one count but fewer than ten. The chain uses TRBV11-2 and TRBJ2-7, with no clear D. Germline V gives CDR1 SGHAT, CDR2 FQNNGV. This CDR3 has 12 amino acids. Trimming stripped 1 base from V and 12 bases from J, with 13 bases between. CDR3 loop: CASSLASMRPYF. CDR3 bases: TGTGCCAGCAGCTTAGCCAGCATGCGGCCGTACTTC.

The chain couples TRBV6-2 or TRBV6-3 to TRBJ2-7; TRBD2 is a possible D gene (5 bases). From germline, CDR1 is MNHEY and CDR2 SVGEGT. There are 17 residues in the CDR3. The V end lost 3 bases, the J end lost 0 bases, and 18 bases lay between the germline ends. CDR3 amino acids: CASSYRLKGAHSYEQYV. CDR3 sequence (DNA): TGTGCCAGCAGTTATAGGTTGAAGGGAGCCCACTCCTACGAGCAGTACGTC.

This chain uses TRBV27 with TRBJ1-1; 7 nucleotides match TRBD1. Germline loops: CDR1 MNHEY, CDR2 SMNVEV (reference sequence). With 5 bases clipped from V and 7 bases from J, the junction kept 13 bases outside the gene matches. The CDR3 covers 15 residues. The CDR3 DNA reads TGTGCCAGCAGTCCAGCGGGACAGCTAACAGGTGAAGCTTTCTTT. This translates into CASSPAGQLTGEAFF.

This clonotype was seen only a few times. The V and J genes are TRBV6-1 and TRBJ2-2; 7 positions match TRBD2. Looked up from germline, CDR1 is MNHNS and CDR2 is SASEGT. The CDR3 is 14 amino acids. Germline trimming cut 10 bases from V and 6 bases from J; bases unmatched to any gene: 11. CDR3 nucleotide sequence: TGTGCCACAAGGGCCTCGGGGAGGGCCGGGGAGCTGTTTTTT. This sequence encodes CATRASGRAGELFF.

The V call is TRBV7-9, the J call TRBJ2-7, with TRBD1 as a possible D gene (7 bases). Trimming pared 5 bases from V and 2 bases from J, leaving 13 bases between. Germline CDR1 reads SEHNR; CDR2 reads FQNEAQ (reference sequence). CDR3 length equals 14 residues. CDR3 DNA sequence: TGTGCCAGCAGCCGGAGGGACAGTCCCTACGAGCAGTACTTC. Encoded protein: CASSRRDSPYEQYF.

This clonotype was detected many times. The chain uses TRBV18 and TRBJ2-7; TRBD1 aligns across 7 bases. The V gene's germline CDR1 is KGHSH and CDR2 LQKENI. The ends lost 4 bases at V and 2 bases at J; junction bases unmatched: 2. The length of the CDR3 is 13 residues. The DNA of the CDR3 is TGTGCCAGCTCACTGGGGACAGCCTACGAGCAGTACTTC. It yields the protein CASSLGTAYEQYF. The whole variable domain, remainder taken from reference TRBV18 and TRBJ2-7, is NAGVMQNPRHLVRRRGQEARLRCSPMKGHSHVYWYRQLPEEGLKFMVYLQKENIIDESGMPKERFSAEFPKEGPSILRIQQVVRGDSAAYFCASSLGTAYEQYFGPGTRLTVT.

The sample holds a few counts of this clonotype. This chain connects TRBV18 to TRBJ1-3; D is unclear. The length of the CDR3 is 13 residues. The germline V gene has CDR1 KGHSH and CDR2 LQKENI. With 7 bases removed from V and 2 bases from J, the gap between germline ends came to 9 bases. The CDR3 loop reads CASLQGTGNTIYF. In DNA form, the CDR3 reads TGTGCCAGCTTACAAGGGACTGGAAACACCATATATTTT. The full variable domain, its missing parts supplied by reference TRBV18 and TRBJ1-3, is NAGVMQNPRHLVRRRGQEARLRCSPMKGHSHVYWYRQLPEEGLKFMVYLQKENIIDESGMPKERFSAEFPKEGPSILRIQQVVRGDSAAYFCASLQGTGNTIYFGEGSWLTVV.

This clonotype was counted at least ten times. V gene TRBV19 combines with J gene TRBJ2-3; either TRBD1 or TRBD2 may fit D (6 bases each). Trimming removed 5 bases from V and 3 bases from J, with 18 bases in between. Germline V gives CDR1 LNHDA, CDR2 SQIVND (reference sequence). The CDR3 is 16 residues long. The CDR3: CASSGRDKGRTDTQYF. The DNA of the CDR3 is TGTGCCAGTAGTGGACGGGACAAGGGGAGGACAGATACGCAGTATTTT.

This clonotype showed up just a few times. The gene calls are TRBV29-1 and TRBJ1-2, with D perhaps matching TRBD1 (6 bases). Per germline, CDR1 SQVTM and CDR2 ANQGSEA. CDR3 length: 14 amino acids. The germline V and J ends were trimmed by 3 bases and 4 bases, with 15 bases remaining between them. CDR3 nucleotide sequence: TGCAGCGTTGAGGGGGGCGGCCGCCCCTATGGCTACACCTTC. Translating gives CSVEGGGRPYGYTF.

The V call is TRBV6-5, the J call TRBJ2-1; 10 bases map to TRBD2. This CDR3 is built from 16 residues. Germline CDR1 is MNHEY and CDR2 is SVGAGI. Losses at the gene ends were 2 bases for V and 2 bases for J; bases not matched to a gene: 3. The CDR3 reads CASSYGSGGAYNEQFF. The CDR3 DNA sequence: TGTGCCAGCAGTTACGGGAGCGGGGGGGCCTACAATGAGCAGTTCTTC.

This clonotype was observed at least ten times. This chain links TRBV7-2 with TRBJ2-3, with D maybe TRBD2 (6 bases). CDR1 is SGHTA and CDR2 is FQGNSA in the germline V gene. The CDR3 has 16 residues. Trimming removed 7 bases from V and 1 base from J, with 18 bases in between. Here the CDR3 reads CASTTSPGGGTDTQYF. The CDR3 nucleotides read TGTGCCAGCACCACTTCCCCCGGGGGTGGCACAGATACGCAGTATTTT.

The chain is built from TRBV12-3 or TRBV12-4 and TRBJ2-7; D is unresolved. Trimming shortened V by 8 bases and J by 6 bases, and 23 bases separated the two germline ends. The CDR3 has 15 residues. The CDR3 is CASPPDGIILPEQYV. DNA for the CDR3: TGTGCCAGCCCACCCGACGGCATAATCCTGCCCGAGCAGTACGTC.

In its sample, this clonotype was seen a few times. This chain links TRBV12-3 or TRBV12-4 with TRBJ1-5; unclear D gene. V was shortened by 8 bases and J by 2 bases, with 10 bases between the two germline ends. The CDR3 is made up of 13 amino acids. CDR3 DNA sequence: TGTGCCAGCTGCAGTGGGGGCAATCAGCCCCAGCATTTT. This encodes CASCSGGNQPQHF.

This clonotype was found many times. The V call is TRBV7-2, the J call TRBJ2-7, with D maybe TRBD2 (6 bases). Germline CDR1 is SGHTA and CDR2 is FQGNSA. This CDR3 region has 15 residues. Trimming left V 0 bases short and J 0 bases short, with 9 bases between. The CDR3 sequence is CASSLAPGASYEQYV. DNA for the CDR3: TGTGCCAGCAGCTTAGCTCCGGGAGCCTCCTACGAGCAGTACGTC.